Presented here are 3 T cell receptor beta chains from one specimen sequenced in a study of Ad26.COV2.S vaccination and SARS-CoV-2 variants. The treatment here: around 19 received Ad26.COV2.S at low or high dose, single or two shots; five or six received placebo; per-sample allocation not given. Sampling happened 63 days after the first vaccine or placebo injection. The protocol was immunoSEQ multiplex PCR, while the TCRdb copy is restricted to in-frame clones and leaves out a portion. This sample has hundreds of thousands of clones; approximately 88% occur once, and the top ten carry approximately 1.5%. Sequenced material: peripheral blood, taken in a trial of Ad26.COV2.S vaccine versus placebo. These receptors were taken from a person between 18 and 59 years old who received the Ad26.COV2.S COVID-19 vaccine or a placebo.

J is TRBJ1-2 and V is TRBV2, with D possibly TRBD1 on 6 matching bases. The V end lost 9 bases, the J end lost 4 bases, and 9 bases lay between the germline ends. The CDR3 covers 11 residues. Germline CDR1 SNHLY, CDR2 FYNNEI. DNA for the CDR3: TGTGCCAGTGGACAGACCTATGGCTACACCTTC. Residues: CASGQTYGYTF.

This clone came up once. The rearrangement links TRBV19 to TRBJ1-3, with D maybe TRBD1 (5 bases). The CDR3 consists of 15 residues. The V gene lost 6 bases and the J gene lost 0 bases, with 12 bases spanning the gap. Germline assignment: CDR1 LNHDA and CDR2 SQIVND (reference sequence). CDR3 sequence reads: CASSFDSYSGNTIYF. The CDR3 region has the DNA TGTGCCAGTAGCTTTGACAGCTACTCTGGAAACACCATATATTTT.

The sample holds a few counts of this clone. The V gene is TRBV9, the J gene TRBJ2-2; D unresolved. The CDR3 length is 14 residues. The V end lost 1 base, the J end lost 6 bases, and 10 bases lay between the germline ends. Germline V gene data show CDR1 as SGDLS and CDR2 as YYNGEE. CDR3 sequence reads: CASSVRSRSGELFF. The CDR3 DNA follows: TGTGCCAGCAGCGTACGTAGCCGGTCCGGGGAGCTGTTTTTT.